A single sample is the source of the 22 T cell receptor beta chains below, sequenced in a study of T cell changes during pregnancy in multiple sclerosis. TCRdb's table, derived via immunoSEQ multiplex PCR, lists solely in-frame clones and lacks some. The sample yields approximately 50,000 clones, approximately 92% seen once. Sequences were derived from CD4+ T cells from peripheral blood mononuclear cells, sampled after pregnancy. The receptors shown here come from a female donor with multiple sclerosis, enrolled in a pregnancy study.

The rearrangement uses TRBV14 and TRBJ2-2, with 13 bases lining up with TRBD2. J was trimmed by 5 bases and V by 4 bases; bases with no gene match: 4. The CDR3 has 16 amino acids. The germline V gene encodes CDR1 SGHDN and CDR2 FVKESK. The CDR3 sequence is CASSLRLAGGTGELFF. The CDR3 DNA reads TGTGCCAGCAGCCTAAGACTAGCGGGAGGTACCGGGGAGCTGTTTTTT.

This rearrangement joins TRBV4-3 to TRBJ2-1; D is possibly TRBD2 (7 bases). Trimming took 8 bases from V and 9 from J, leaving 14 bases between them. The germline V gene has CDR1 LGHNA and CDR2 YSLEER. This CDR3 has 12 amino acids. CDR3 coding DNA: TGCGCCAGCGGGAGGGTACAGGGTGAGCAGTTCTTC. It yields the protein CASGRVQGEQFF.

CDR3 nucleotides: TGTGCCTGGAGTGGTATGTTAGCGGGAGGGAATGAGCAGTTCTTC. Translated: CAWSGMLAGGNEQFF. The genes are TRBV30 and TRBJ2-1; the match to TRBD2 covers 11 bases. Looked up from germline, CDR1 is GTSNPN and CDR2 is SVGIG (reference sequence). The ends lost 1 base at V and 7 bases at J; junction bases unmatched: 6. This CDR3 is built from 15 residues.

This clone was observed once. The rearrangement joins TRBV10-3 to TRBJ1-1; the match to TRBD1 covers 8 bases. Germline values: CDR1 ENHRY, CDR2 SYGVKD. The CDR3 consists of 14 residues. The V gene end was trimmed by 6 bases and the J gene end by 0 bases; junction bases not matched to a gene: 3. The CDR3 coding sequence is TGTGCCATCAGAGCGGGACAGGTGAACACTGAAGCTTTCTTT. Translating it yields CAIRAGQVNTEAFF.

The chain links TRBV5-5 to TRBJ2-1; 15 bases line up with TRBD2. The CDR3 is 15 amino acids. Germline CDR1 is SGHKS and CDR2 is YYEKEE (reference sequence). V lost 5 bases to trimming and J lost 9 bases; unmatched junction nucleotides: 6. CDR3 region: CASRPGLAGGFEQFF. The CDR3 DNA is TGTGCCAGCAGACCCGGACTAGCGGGAGGGTTTGAGCAGTTCTTC.

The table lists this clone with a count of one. The CDR3 protein is CASPTDRGRRETQYF. DNA for the CDR3: TGTGCCAGCCCAACAGACAGGGGTCGGCGAGAGACCCAGTACTTC. V gene TRBV2 combines with J gene TRBJ2-5, with 8 nucleotides matching TRBD1. The V gene's germline CDR1 is SNHLY and CDR2 FYNNEI. This CDR3 spans 15 amino acids. J gave up 4 bases and V 8 bases, and 12 bases lay outside the gene matches.

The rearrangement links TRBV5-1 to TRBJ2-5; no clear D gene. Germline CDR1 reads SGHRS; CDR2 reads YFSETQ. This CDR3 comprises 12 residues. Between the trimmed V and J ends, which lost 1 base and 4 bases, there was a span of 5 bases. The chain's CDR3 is CASSLTRETQYF. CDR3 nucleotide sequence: TGCGCCAGCAGCTTGACTCGAGAGACCCAGTACTTC.

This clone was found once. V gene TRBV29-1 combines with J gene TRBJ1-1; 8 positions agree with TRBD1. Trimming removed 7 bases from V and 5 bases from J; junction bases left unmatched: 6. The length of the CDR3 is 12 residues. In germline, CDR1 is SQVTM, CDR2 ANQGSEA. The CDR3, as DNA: TGCAGCGGCGGACAGGGCGAGACTGAAGCTTTCTTT. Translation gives CSGGQGETEAFF.

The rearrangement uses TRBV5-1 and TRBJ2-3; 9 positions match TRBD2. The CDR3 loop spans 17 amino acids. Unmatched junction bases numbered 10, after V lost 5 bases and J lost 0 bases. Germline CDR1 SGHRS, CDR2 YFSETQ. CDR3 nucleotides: TGCGCCAGCAGTCTTCGAATAGCGGGAGTGAGCACAGATACGCAGTATTTT. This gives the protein CASSLRIAGVSTDTQYF.

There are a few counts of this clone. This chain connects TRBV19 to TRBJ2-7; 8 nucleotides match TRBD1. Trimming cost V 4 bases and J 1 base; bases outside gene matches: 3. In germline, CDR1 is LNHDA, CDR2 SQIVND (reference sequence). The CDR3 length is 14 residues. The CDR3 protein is CASSTTGGSYEQYF. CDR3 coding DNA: TGTGCCAGTAGTACTACAGGGGGGTCCTACGAGCAGTACTTC.

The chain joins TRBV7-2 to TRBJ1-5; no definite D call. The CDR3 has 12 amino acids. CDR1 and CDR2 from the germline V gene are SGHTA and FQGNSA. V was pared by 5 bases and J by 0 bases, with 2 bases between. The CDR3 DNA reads TGTGCCAGCAGCCTTAGCAATCAGCCCCAGCATTTT. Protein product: CASSLSNQPQHF.

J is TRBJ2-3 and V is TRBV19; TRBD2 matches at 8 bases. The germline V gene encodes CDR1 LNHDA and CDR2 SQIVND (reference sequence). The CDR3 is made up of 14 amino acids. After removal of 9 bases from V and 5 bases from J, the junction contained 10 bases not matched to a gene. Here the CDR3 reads CASRPGGREDTQYF. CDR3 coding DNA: TGTGCCAGCCGGCCGGGAGGGCGGGAAGATACGCAGTATTTT.

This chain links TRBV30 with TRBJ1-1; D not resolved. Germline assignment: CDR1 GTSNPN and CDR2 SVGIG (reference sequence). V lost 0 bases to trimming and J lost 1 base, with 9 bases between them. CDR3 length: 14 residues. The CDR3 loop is CAWSVQGRNTEAFF. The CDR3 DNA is TGTGCCTGGAGTGTACAAGGGAGGAACACTGAAGCTTTCTTT.

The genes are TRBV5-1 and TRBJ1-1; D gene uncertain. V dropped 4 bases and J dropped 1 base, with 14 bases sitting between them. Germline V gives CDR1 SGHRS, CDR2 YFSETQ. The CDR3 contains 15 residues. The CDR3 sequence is CASSQERIPNTEAFF. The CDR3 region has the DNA TGCGCCAGCAGCCAAGAGCGGATACCGAACACTGAAGCTTTCTTT.

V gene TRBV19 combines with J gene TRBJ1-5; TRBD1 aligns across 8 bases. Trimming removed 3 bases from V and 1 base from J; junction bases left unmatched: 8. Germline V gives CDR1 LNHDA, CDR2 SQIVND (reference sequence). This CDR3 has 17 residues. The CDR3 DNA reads TGTGCCAGTAGTATCCAGGGGGCCCGGGGGAGCAATCAGCCCCAGCATTTT. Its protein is CASSIQGARGSNQPQHF.

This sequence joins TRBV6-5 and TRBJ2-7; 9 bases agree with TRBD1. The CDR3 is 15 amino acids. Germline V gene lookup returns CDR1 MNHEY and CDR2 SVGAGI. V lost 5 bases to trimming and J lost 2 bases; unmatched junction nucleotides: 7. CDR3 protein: CASSPPGQGPYEQYF. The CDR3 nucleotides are TGTGCCAGCAGTCCACCGGGACAGGGACCCTACGAGCAGTACTTC.

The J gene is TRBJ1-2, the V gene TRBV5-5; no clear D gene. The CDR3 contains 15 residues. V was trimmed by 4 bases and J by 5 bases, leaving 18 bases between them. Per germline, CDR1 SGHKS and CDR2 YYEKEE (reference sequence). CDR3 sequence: CASSLKPLDGYGYTF. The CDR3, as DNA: TGTGCCAGCAGCCTCAAACCCTTAGACGGGTATGGCTACACCTTC.

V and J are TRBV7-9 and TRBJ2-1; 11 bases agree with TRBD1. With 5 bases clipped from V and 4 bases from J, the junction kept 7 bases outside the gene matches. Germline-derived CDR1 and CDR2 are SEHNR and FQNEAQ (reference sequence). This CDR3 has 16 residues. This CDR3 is CASSPWGQGGYNEQFF. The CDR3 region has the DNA TGTGCCAGCAGCCCATGGGGACAGGGGGGTTACAATGAGCAGTTCTTC.

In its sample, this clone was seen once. The CDR3 DNA reads as TGTGCCAGCAGCTCCCGACAGGGGGCACCTTACGAGCAGTACTTC. Translating it yields CASSSRQGAPYEQYF. This chain links TRBV11-2 with TRBJ2-7; the match to TRBD1 covers 10 bases. This CDR3 region has 15 residues. V lost 4 bases, J lost 4 bases, and 7 bases stayed unmatched. CDR1 and CDR2 from the germline V gene are SGHAT and FQNNGV.

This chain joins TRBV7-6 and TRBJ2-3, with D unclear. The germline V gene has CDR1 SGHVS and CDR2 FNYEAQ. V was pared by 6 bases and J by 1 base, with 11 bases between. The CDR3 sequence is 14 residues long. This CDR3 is CASSLPVGTDTQYF. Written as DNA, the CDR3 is TGTGCCAGCAGTTTACCGGTCGGCACAGATACGCAGTATTTT.

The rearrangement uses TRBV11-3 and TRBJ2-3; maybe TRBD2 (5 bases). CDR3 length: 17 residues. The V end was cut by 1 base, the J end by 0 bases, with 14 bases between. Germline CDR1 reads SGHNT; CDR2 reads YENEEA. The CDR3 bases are TGTGCCAGCAGCTTAGTCCTGAGCGGCACTAGCACAGATACGCAGTATTTT. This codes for CASSLVLSGTSTDTQYF.

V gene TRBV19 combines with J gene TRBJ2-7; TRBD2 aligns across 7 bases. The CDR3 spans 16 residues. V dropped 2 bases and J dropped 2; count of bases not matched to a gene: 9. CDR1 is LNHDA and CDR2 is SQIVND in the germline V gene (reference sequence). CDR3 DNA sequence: TGTGCCAGTAGTATATCTGCGGGACTAACCCCCTACGAGCAGTACTTC. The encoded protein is CASSISAGLTPYEQYF.